This T cell receptor (beta chain) was captured in a study of OX40 agonist ivuxolimab in advanced cancers. CDR1 and CDR2 from the germline V gene are LNHNV and YYDKDF (reference sequence). J was trimmed by 7 bases and V by 0 bases; bases with no gene match: 5. This CDR3 is 16 amino acids long. Comment on this clone: Its antigen is as yet unknown.

Overall study findings and caveats: Circulating CD4+ and CD8+ T cells showed clonal expansion by week 6 at 0.1 to 3.0 mg/kg.

Sequenced by immunoSEQ multiplex PCR; TCRdb stores in-frame clones only, minus some. Altogether tens of thousands of clones are present, approximately 90% being singletons, with the ten largest covering less than 0.55%. The sequence derives from an adult with an advanced solid tumor such as melanoma, head and neck, liver or kidney cancer. The J gene is TRBJ1-6, the V gene TRBV15, with 8 nucleotides matching TRBD1. The specimen comprised CD4+ or CD8+ T cells sorted from blood, sampled in a trial of the OX40 agonist ivuxolimab. CDR3 loop: CATSRDGTGLNSPLHF. In DNA, the CDR3 is TGTGCCACCAGCAGAGATGGGACAGGCCTCAATTCACCCCTCCACTTT.